These T cell receptor beta chains were read from a single sample in a study of blood T cells in healthy people across ages. TCRdb passed the 5' RACE reads through MiXCR, listing each CDR3 protein once. Of hundreds of thousands of distinct CDR3 sequences in the sample, under 30% were seen once. The sequencing sample was made of blood. The receptors here all came from a woman aged 80 or over in good health. Each CDR3 is given with its conserved first and last residue. The D gene is left open where the match is weak. Rows may omit the clone size; those that give it use once, few, many or a size class.

D	V	size	J	CDR3	DNA
.	TRBV20-1	few	TRBJ1-3	CSAMPEVSGNTIYF	TGCAGTGCAATGCCCGAGGTCTCTGGAAACACCATATATTTT
.	TRBV7-8	many	TRBJ2-5	CASSPRWGETQYF	TGTGCCAGCAGCCCCCGATGGGGGGAGACCCAGTACTTC
.	TRBV9	many	TRBJ2-7	CASSPVGQLGEQYF	TGTGCCAGCAGCCCCGTCGGGCAGCTTGGCGAGCAGTACTTC
.	TRBV5-1	many	TRBJ1-2	CASSLDAANYGYTF	TGCGCCAGCAGCTTGGATGCAGCTAACTATGGCTACACCTTC
.	TRBV5-1	.	TRBJ1-1	CASSLGSRDPEAFF	TGCGCCAGCAGCTTGGGGTCCAGGGATCCTGAAGCTTTCTTT
.	TRBV11-3	few	TRBJ2-5	CASSLTLGQETQYF	TGTGCCAGCAGCCTGACCTTAGGTCAAGAGACCCAGTACTTC
.	TRBV6-2/TRBV6-3	many	TRBJ2-3	CASSYYRASTDTQYF	TGTGCCAGCAGTTACTACAGGGCCAGCACAGATACGCAGTATTTT
.	TRBV19	.	TRBJ1-5	CASSPKTGRNNQPQHF	TGTGCCAGTAGTCCGAAGACAGGACGAAACAATCAGCCCCAGCATTTT
.	TRBV29-1	.	TRBJ2-7	CSVEDVDSYEQYF	TGCAGCGTTGAAGATGTGGACTCCTACGAGCAGTACTTC
.	TRBV6-2/TRBV6-3	.	TRBJ2-3	CASMGSGTDTRYF	TGTGCCAGCATGGGGTCAGGCACAGATACGCGGTATTTT
TRBD1	TRBV7-2	.	TRBJ2-5	CASSGRDRGRETQYF	TGTGCCAGCAGCGGCCGGGACAGGGGGCGAGAGACCCAGTACTTC
TRBD2	TRBV7-9	.	TRBJ2-7	CASSQLATEQYF	TGTGCCAGCAGCCAACTAGCGACCGAGCAGTACTTC
.	TRBV14	.	TRBJ2-3	CASSQVPDTQYF	TGTGCCAGCAGCCAAGTCCCAGATACGCAGTATTTT